This T cell receptor beta chain emerged from a study of blood T cell repertoires in COVID-19. Overall study context: In each case, the material was cDNA or gDNA derived from T cells, B-cell-depleted T cells, or PBMCs.

Per the original methods: Reference gene primer amplification gave nucleated cell count estimates. Libraries were prepared by immunoSEQ multiplex PCR; TCRdb keeps only in-frame clonotypes and omits some of them. V and J calls and clone size are those listed in that table; D and trimming were worked out from the DNA. This sample yields 190,000 or so clones, of which roughly 82% are seen a single time; 12% belongs to the top ten. V shed 5 bases, J shed 4 bases, and the junction held 4 bases outside the gene matches. This CDR3 spans 13 amino acids. From germline, CDR1 is SNHLY and CDR2 FYNNEI. Two negative PCRs, clearance, or symptom resolution were required of recovered Cohort 3 donors.

This sequence was found in a man aged 35-49 years who had recovered from COVID-19. The J gene is TRBJ1-2, the V gene TRBV2; 7 nucleotides align to TRBD1. The sample taken for sequencing was PBMCs or T cells enriched from blood (not recorded which). The CDR3 loop reads CASSPQGIYGYTF. For the CDR3, the DNA is TGTGCCAGCAGTCCACAGGGGATCTATGGCTACACCTTC.